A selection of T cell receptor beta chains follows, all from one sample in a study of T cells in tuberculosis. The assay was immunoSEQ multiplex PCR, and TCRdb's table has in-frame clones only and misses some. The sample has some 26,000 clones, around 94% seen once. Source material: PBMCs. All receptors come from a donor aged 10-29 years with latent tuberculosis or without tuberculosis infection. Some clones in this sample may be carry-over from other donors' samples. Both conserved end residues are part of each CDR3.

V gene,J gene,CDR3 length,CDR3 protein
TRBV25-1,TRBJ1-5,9,CASGQPQHF
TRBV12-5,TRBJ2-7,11,CASASGREQYF
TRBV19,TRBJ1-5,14,CASSIVVTGQPQHF
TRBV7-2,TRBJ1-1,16,CASSPRGQGWWTEAFF
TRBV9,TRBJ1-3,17,CASSAMGQGRSGNTIYF
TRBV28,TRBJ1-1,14,CASTKGDRNTEAFF
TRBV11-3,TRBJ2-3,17,CASSAGTSGVSGDTQYF
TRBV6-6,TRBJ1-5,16,CASSTQQGVTGQPQHF
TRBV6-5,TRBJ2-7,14,CASSLDRQLYEQYF
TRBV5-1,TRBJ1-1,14,CASSIYSGQGEAFF
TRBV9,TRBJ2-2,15,CASSVSVANTGELFF
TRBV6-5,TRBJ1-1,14,CASTTASLNTEAFF
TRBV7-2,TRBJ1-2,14,CASSLVVRGIAYTF
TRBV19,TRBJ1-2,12,CASRQGADGYTF
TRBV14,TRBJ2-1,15,CASSQEGGAWYEQFF
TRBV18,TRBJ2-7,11,CASSSDWKQYF
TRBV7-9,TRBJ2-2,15,CASPTGETNTGELFF
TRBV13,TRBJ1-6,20,CASSLFVRDREILDGSPLHF
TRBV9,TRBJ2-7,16,CASSHPKQGTSYEQYF
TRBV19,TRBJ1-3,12,CASSIRQDTIYF
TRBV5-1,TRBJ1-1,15,CASSLRQGWGTEAFF
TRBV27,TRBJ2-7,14,CASRSGTAAYEQYF
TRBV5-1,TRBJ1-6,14,CASSLDGGGSPLHF
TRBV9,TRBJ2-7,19,CASSVAATTGLAGDYEQYF
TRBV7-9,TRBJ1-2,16,CASSLEGEGRNYGYTF
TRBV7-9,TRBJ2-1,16,CASRSGGTGLTDEQFF
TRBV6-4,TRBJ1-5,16,CASRESGWVGNQPQHF
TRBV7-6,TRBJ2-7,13,CASRVGTGGEQYF
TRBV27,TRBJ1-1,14,CASREGQTYTEAFF
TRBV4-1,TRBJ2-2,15,CASSQYLTGPGELFF
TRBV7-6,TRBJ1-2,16,CASSSPTGTANYGYTF
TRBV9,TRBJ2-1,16,CASSVELAGGYNEQFF
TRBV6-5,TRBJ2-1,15,CASIDRTSGYNEQFF
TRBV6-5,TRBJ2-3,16,CASSYKAGASTDTQYF
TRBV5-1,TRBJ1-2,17,CASSLSPAGGQDYGYTF
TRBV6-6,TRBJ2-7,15,CASSPGTSGSYEQYF
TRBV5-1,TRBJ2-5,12,CASSLAGETQYF
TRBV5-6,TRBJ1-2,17,CASSFGTGSVLGYGYTF
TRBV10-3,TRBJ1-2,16,CAISPGGTGEFYGYTF
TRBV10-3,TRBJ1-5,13,CATGGLSNQPQHF
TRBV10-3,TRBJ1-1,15,CAISGFSGQGAEAFF
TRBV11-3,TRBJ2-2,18,CASSSTRGRVAKAGELFF
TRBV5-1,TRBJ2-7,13,CASSYGGSYEQYF
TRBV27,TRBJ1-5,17,CASSLRGTRGQGQPQHF
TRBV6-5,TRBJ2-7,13,CASSRTVLDEQYF
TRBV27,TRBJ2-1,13,CASSWGQGNEQFF
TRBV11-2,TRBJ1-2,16,CASSLPGWRSEGGYTF
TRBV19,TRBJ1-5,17,CASSIGPGIYSNQPQHF
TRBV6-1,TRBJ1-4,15,CASSEAGNRVEKLFF
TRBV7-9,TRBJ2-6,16,CASSKDRTLGANVLTF